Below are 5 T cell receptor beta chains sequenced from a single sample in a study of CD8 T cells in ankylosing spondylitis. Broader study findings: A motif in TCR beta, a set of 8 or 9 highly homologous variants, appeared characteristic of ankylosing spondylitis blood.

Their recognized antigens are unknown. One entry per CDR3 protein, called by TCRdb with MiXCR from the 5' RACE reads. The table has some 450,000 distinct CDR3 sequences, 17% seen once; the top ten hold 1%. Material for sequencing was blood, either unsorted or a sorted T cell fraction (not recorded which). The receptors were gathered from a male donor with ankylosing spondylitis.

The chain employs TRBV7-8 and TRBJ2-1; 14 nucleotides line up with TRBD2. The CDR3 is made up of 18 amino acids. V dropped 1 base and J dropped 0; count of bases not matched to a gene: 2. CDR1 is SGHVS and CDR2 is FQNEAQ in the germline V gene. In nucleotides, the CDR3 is TGTGCCAGCAGCTTAGGGGGGACTAGCGGGAGCTCCTACAATGAGCAGTTCTTC. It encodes CASSLGGTSGSSYNEQFF.

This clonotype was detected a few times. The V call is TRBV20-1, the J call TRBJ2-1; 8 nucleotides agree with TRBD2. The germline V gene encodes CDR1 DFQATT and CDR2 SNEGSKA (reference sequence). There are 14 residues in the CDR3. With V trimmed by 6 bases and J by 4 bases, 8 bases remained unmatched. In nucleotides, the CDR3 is TGCAGTGCCGTGGGCGGGGGGAAATACAATGAGCAGTTCTTC. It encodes CSAVGGGKYNEQFF.

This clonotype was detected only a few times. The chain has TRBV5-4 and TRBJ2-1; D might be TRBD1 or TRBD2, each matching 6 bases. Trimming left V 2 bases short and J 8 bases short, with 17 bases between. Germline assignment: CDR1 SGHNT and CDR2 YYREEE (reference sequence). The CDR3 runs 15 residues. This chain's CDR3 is CASSLSGDKGDEQFF. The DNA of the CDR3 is TGTGCCAGCAGCTTATCGGGGGACAAGGGGGATGAGCAGTTCTTC.

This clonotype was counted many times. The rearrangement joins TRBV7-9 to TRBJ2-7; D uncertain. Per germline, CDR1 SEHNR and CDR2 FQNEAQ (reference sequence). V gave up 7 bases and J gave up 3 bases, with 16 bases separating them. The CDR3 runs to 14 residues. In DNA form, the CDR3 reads TGTGCCAGCATCACGACTCTAAACCACTACGAGCAGTACTTC. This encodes CASITTLNHYEQYF.

CDR3 sequence reads: CATSDPGTGDTGELFF. CDR3 bases: TGTGCCACCAGTGATCCCGGGACAGGGGACACCGGGGAGCTGTTTTTT. The rearrangement joins TRBV24-1 to TRBJ2-2, with TRBD1 identical over 10 bases. V lost 3 bases to trimming and J lost 3 bases; unmatched junction nucleotides: 3. Germline V gives CDR1 KGHDR, CDR2 SFDVKD. The CDR3 sequence is 16 residues long.